The rows below give T cell receptor beta chains drawn from one sample of a study of molecular identifiers for immune sequencing clone quantification. TCRdb passed the PCR reads through MiXCR, listing each CDR3 protein once. This table has hundreds of thousands of distinct CDR3 sequences, 25% appearing once. Sequencing input: naive CD8+ T cells from blood, with Jurkat cell RNA spiked in. Every receptor here comes from a human donor in good health. Some libraries in this study had Jurkat cell RNA spiked in. The CDR3 runs from the conserved cysteine through the conserved F or W. D genes are given only for firm matches. Expanded clones get a size class; other rows say once, few or many, or leave the size out.

abundance: NA
d_gene: NA
j_gene: TRBJ2-7
v_gene: TRBV12-3/TRBV12-4
CDR3nt: TGTGCCAGCAGCTCAAGCGGCCCGATCGAGCAGTACTTC
CDR3aa: CASSSSGPIEQYF

abundance: NA
d_gene: NA
j_gene: TRBJ2-7
v_gene: TRBV9
CDR3nt: TGTGCCAGCAGCGCCCCGGGACTTGACTACGAGCAGTACTTC
CDR3aa: CASSAPGLDYEQYF

abundance: few
d_gene: TRBD2
j_gene: TRBJ2-1
v_gene: TRBV28
CDR3nt: TGTGCCAGCAGCACAGGGACTAGCGCTAACAATGAGCAGTTCTTC
CDR3aa: CASSTGTSANNEQFF

abundance: few
d_gene: TRBD1
j_gene: TRBJ2-7
v_gene: TRBV4-3
CDR3nt: TGCGCCAGCAGCCAAGATCTGCGGGGACAGGGCGAGCAGTACTTC
CDR3aa: CASSQDLRGQGEQYF

abundance: many
d_gene: NA
j_gene: TRBJ1-5
v_gene: TRBV28
CDR3nt: TGTGCCAGCAGTTTGACTGAAAATCAGCCCCAGCATTTT
CDR3aa: CASSLTENQPQHF

abundance: NA
d_gene: NA
j_gene: TRBJ2-7
v_gene: TRBV27
CDR3nt: TGTGCCAGCAGTTTATCTGTGGGACCCTACGAGCAGTACTTC
CDR3aa: CASSLSVGPYEQYF

abundance: many
d_gene: NA
j_gene: TRBJ1-4
v_gene: TRBV7-9
CDR3nt: TGTGCCAGCAGCTTAGATCCGGGAGGTGGTAGTAATGAAAAACTGTTTTTT
CDR3aa: CASSLDPGGGSNEKLFF

abundance: NA
d_gene: TRBD2
j_gene: TRBJ2-1
v_gene: TRBV13
CDR3nt: TGTGCCAGCAGCTTAGGTGGCGGGAGGATGCTTGAGCAGTTCTTC
CDR3aa: CASSLGGGRMLEQFF

abundance: NA
d_gene: NA
j_gene: TRBJ1-2
v_gene: TRBV7-6
CDR3nt: TGTGCCAGCAGTCCCAGGGGTTCCCATGGCTACACCTTC
CDR3aa: CASSPRGSHGYTF

abundance: many
d_gene: NA
j_gene: TRBJ2-7
v_gene: TRBV3-1
CDR3nt: TGTGCCAGCAGCCAAGGCAGGGGCACCTACGAGCAGTACTTC
CDR3aa: CASSQGRGTYEQYF

abundance: many
d_gene: NA
j_gene: TRBJ2-3
v_gene: TRBV6-1
CDR3nt: TGTGCCAGCAGTGAGGTAGATACGCAGTATTTT
CDR3aa: CASSEVDTQYF